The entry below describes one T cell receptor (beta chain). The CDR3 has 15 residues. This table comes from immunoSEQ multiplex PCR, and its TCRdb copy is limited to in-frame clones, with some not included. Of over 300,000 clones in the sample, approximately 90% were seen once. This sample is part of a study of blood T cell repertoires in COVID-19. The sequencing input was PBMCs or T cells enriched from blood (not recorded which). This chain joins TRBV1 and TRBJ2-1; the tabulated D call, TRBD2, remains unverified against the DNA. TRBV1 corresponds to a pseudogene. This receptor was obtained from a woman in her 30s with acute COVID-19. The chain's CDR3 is CTSSHQRGGTGGQFF. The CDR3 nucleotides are TGCACCAGCAGCCACCAGCGGGGGGGGACTGGGGGGCAGTTCTTC.